This passage covers 3 T cell receptor beta chains from one sample sequenced in a study of vaccination and CD4 T cells after COVID-19. Their specific antigens are unknown. Treatment reported: roughly 10-day PBMC culture with coronavirus spike peptide pools or control peptides (ViraFEST assay). Cultured CD4+ T cell DNA was sequenced using the Oncomine TCR Beta short-read assay. TCRdb re-derived calls from the PCR reads in MiXCR, one entry per CDR3 protein. The sample includes roughly 14,000 distinct CDR3 sequences, 48% of them seen just once. What was sequenced was CD4+ T cells from blood, cultured in vitro. These receptors were taken from a human donor who had recovered from COVID-19.

The chain employs TRBV6-1 and TRBJ1-1; the D is unclear. From germline, CDR1 is MNHNS and CDR2 SASEGT. Trimming cost V 8 bases and J 5 bases, with 15 bases left between them. The CDR3 totals 13 residues. DNA for the CDR3: TGTGCCAGCCGACTCCTGACCGAAACTGAAGCTTTCTTT. Amino acids: CASRLLTETEAFF.

The chain is built from TRBV19 and TRBJ2-3, with 11 nucleotides matching TRBD2. This CDR3 comprises 16 residues. V shed 5 bases and J 3 bases; nucleotides not matched to a gene: 7. The V gene's germline CDR1 is LNHDA and CDR2 SQIVND (reference sequence). CDR3 in DNA: TGTGCCAGTAGTCCGGGGACTAGCGGAATAACAGATACGCAGTATTTT. Translated, it gives CASSPGTSGITDTQYF.

The CDR3 is CASSLDPTSSYEQYF. In nucleotides, the CDR3 is TGTGCCAGCAGCTTAGATCCTACGAGCTCCTACGAGCAGTACTTC. The V call is TRBV7-2, the J call TRBJ2-7; D gene uncertain. V was shortened by 1 base and J by 0 bases, with 10 bases between the two germline ends. Germline CDR1 and CDR2: SGHTA and FQGNSA. CDR3 length equals 15 residues.